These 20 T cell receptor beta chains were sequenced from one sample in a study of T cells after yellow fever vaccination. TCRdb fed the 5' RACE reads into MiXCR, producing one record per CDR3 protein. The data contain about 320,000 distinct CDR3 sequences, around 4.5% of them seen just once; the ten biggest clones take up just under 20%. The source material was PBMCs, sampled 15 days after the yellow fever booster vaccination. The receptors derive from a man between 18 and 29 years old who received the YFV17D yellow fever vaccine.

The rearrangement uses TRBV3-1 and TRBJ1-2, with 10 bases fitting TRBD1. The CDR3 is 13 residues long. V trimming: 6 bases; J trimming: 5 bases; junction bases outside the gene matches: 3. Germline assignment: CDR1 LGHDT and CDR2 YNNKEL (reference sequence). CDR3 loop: CASSMDRGYGYTF. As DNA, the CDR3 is TGTGCCAGCAGTATGGACAGGGGGTATGGCTACACCTTC. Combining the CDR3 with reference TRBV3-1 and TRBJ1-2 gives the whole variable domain DTAVSQTPKYLVTQMGNDKSIKCEQNLGHDTMYWYKQDSKKFLKIMFSYNNKELIINETVPNRFSPKSPDKAHLNLHINSLELGDSAVYFCASSMDRGYGYTFGSGTRLTVV.

CDR3 DNA: TGCAGTGCTACCAGTGCCAGCAATCAGCCCCAGCATTTT. Its translation: CSATSASNQPQHF. The genes are TRBV20-1 and TRBJ1-5; D unclear. CDR1 and CDR2 from the germline V gene are DFQATT and SNEGSKA (reference sequence). The germline V and J ends were trimmed by 4 bases and 1 base, with 8 bases remaining between them. The length of the CDR3 is 13 residues.

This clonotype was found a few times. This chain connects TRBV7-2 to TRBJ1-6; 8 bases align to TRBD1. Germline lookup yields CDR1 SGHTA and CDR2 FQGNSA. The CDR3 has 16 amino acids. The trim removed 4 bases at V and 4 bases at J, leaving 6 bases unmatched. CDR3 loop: CASSYRTGRYNSPLHF. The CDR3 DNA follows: TGTGCCAGCAGCTACAGGACAGGGCGTTATAATTCACCCCTCCACTTT.

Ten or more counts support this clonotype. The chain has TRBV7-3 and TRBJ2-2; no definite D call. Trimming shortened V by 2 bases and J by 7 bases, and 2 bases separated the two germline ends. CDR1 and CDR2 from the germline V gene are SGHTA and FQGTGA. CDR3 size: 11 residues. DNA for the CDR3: TGTGCCAGCAGCTTAGACGGGGAGCTGTTTTTT. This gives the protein CASSLDGELFF.

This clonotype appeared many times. The CDR3 sequence: CSASGFGGASNEQFF. CDR3 sequence (DNA): TGCAGTGCTAGTGGCTTCGGGGGGGCCTCAAATGAGCAGTTCTTC. The chain combines TRBV20-1 with TRBJ2-1; TRBD2 agrees at 8 bases. Trimming removed 3 bases from V and 7 bases from J; junction bases left unmatched: 11. The CDR3 length is 15 residues. The germline gives CDR1 DFQATT, CDR2 SNEGSKA (reference sequence).

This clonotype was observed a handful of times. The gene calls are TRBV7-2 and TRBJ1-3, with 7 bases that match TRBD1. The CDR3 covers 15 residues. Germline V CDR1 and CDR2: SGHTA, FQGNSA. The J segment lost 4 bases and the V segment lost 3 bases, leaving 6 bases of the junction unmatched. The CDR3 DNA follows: TGTGCCAGCAGCTTGACGACAGGGTCGGGAAACACCATATATTTT. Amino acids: CASSLTTGSGNTIYF. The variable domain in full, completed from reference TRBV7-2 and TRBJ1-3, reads GAGVSQSPSNKVTEKGKDVELRCDPISGHTALYWYRQSLGQGLEFLIYFQGNSAPDKSGLPSDRFSAERTGGSVSTLTIQRTQQEDSAVYLCASSLTTGSGNTIYFGEGSWLTVV.

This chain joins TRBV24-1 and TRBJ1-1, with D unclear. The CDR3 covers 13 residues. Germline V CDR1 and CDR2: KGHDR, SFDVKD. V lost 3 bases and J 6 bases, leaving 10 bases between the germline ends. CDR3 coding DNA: TGTGCCACCAGTGATAGATGGGGTTCTGAAGCTTTCTTT. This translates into CATSDRWGSEAFF.

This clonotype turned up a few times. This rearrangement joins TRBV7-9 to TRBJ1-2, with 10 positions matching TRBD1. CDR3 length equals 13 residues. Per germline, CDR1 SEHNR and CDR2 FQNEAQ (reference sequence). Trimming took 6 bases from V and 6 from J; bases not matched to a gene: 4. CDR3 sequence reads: CASRPGQGHGYTF. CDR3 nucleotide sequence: TGTGCCAGCAGGCCGGGACAGGGGCATGGCTACACCTTC.

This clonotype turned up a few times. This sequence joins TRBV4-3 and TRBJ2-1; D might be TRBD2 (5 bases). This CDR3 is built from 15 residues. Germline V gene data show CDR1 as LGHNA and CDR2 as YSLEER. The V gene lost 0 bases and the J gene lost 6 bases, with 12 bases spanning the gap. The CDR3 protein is CASSQDRSGSNEQFF. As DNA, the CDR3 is TGCGCCAGCAGCCAAGACCGCTCGGGGTCCAATGAGCAGTTCTTC.

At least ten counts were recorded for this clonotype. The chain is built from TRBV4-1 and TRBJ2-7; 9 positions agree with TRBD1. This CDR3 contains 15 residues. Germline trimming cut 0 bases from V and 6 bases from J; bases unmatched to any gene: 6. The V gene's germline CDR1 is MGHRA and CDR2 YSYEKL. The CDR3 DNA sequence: TGCGCCAGCAGCCAAGAGGGGACAGGGCTGGGCGAGCAGTACGTC. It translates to CASSQEGTGLGEQYV.

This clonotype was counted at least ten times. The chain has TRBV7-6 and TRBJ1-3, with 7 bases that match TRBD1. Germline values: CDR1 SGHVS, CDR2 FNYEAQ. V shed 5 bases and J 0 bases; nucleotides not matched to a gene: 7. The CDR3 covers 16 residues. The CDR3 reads CASSLGQVGSGNTIYF. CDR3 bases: TGTGCCAGCAGCCTCGGACAGGTCGGCTCTGGAAACACCATATATTTT.

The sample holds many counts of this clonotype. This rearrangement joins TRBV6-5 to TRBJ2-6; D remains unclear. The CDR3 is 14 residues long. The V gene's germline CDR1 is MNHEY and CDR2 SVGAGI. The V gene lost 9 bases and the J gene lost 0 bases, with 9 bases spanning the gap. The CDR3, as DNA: TGTGCCAGTAGGCCTGACTCTGGGGCCAACGTCCTGACTTTC. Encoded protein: CASRPDSGANVLTF.

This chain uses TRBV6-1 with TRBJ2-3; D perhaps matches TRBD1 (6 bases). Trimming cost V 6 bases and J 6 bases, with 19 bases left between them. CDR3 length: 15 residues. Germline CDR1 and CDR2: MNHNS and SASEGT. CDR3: CASSYSSPDRDTQYF. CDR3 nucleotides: TGTGCCAGCAGCTATTCCAGCCCAGACAGGGATACGCAGTATTTT.

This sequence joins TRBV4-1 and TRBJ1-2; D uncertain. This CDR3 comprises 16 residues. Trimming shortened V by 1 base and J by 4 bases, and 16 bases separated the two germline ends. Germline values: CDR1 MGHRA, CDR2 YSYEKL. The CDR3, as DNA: TGCGCCAGCAGCCAAGGGTCAGGTCCTACTGTCTATGGCTACACCTTC. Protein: CASSQGSGPTVYGYTF.

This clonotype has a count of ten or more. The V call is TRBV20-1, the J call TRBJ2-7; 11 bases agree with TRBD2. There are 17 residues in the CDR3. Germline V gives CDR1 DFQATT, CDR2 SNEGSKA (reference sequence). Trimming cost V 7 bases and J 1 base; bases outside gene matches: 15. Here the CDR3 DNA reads TGCAGTGGGGTCGAGTGGCTAGCGGGGGGCGTTTCCTACGAGCAGTACTTC. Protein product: CSGVEWLAGGVSYEQYF.

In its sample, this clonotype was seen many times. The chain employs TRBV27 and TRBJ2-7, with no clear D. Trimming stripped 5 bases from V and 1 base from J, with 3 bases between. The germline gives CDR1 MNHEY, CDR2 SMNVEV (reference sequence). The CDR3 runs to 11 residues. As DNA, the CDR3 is TGTGCCAGCAGTGTGTCCTACGAGCAGTACGTC. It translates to CASSVSYEQYV.

For the CDR3, the DNA is TGTGCCAGCAGCTTATATTCTAGCGGGGGCCTCTTCACAGATACGCAGTATTTT. Encoded protein: CASSLYSSGGLFTDTQYF. This chain links TRBV7-2 with TRBJ2-3; TRBD2 matches 10 bases. Germline-derived CDR1 and CDR2 are SGHTA and FQGNSA. With 2 bases clipped from V and 2 bases from J, the junction kept 10 bases outside the gene matches. The CDR3 length is 18 residues.

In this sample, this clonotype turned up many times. As DNA, the CDR3 is TGTGCCAGCAGCTTAGTACCAACCATGAACACTGAAGCTTTCTTT. It encodes CASSLVPTMNTEAFF. This chain connects TRBV7-2 to TRBJ1-1; D ambiguous. V lost 1 base and J 0 bases, leaving 9 bases between the germline ends. The length of the CDR3 is 15 residues. Germline V gene lookup returns CDR1 SGHTA and CDR2 FQGNSA. Combining the CDR3 with reference TRBV7-2 and TRBJ1-1 gives the whole variable domain GAGVSQSPSNKVTEKGKDVELRCDPISGHTALYWYRQSLGQGLEFLIYFQGNSAPDKSGLPSDRFSAERTGGSVSTLTIQRTQQEDSAVYLCASSLVPTMNTEAFFGQGTRLTVV.

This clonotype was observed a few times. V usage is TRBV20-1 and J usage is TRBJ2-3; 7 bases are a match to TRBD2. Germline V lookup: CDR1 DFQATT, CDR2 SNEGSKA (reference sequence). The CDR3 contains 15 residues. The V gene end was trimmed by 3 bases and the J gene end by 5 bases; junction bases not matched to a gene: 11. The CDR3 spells CSASPLAGEGDTQYF. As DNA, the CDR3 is TGCAGTGCTAGCCCCCTGGCGGGGGAAGGAGATACGCAGTATTTT.

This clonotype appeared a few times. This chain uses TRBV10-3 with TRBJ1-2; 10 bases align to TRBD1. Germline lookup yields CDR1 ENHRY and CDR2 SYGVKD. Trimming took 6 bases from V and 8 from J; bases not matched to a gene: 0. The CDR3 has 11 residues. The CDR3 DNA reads TGTGCCATCAGGGACAGGGGGGGCTACACCTTC. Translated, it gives CAIRDRGGYTF.